This is a list of T cell receptor beta chains from one sample in a study of shared clonotypes between healthy human individuals. Clones were sequenced by immunoSEQ multiplex PCR, and TCRdb holds only the in-frame ones, with some missing. The data hold around 720,000 clones, with roughly 72% observed a single time. The sample comprised memory CD4+ T cells sorted from blood. Receptors were obtained from a woman aged 25 to 39 in good health. Both conserved end residues are part of each CDR3. The size of a clone is reported for some rows only, either as once, few or many, or as a class for expanded clones.

clone size	V gene	J gene	CDR3 protein
-	TRBV4-2	TRBJ2-5	CASSQDLGLAGARGETQYF
-	TRBV6-1	TRBJ1-3	CASSRQGAAGNTIYF
-	TRBV28	TRBJ1-2	CASTPTGTGTYGYTF
-	TRBV5-5	TRBJ2-7	CASSSLAGVEHEQYF
-	TRBV7-9	TRBJ1-2	CASSGGTGFGYGYTF
-	TRBV7-2	TRBJ1-2	CASSFSGQAYGYTF
-	TRBV11-3	TRBJ2-1	CASSLDPRHEQFF
-	TRBV5-1	TRBJ2-7	CASSPITSGSYEQYF
once	TRBV7-6	TRBJ2-5	CASSPSPPSGLAGEGETQYF
-	TRBV15	TRBJ1-2	CATSRDRNEFGGYTF
-	TRBV30	TRBJ2-1	CAWRETSGSINEQFF
-	TRBV11-2	TRBJ2-6	CASSRAGAGANVLTF
-	TRBV28	TRBJ1-4	CASSFEGVWEKLFF
-	TRBV2	TRBJ2-7	CASSGTGPPSGEQYF
-	TRBV6-4	TRBJ2-1	CASSDGTSNEQFF
-	TRBV4-2	TRBJ2-2	CASSQVEGVSGELFF
-	TRBV5-1	TRBJ2-1	CASSLSTGSYNEQFF
-	TRBV21-1	TRBJ2-1	CASSKLSMSKGYEQFF
once	TRBV6-1	TRBJ1-4	CASSEVALNEKLFF
few	TRBV4-1	TRBJ2-2	CASRKQLNTGELFF
-	TRBV29-1	TRBJ2-7	CSARAGFEQYF
-	TRBV18	TRBJ2-3	CASSPPTSTDTQYF
-	TRBV6-1	TRBJ1-5	CASSGGAQPQHF
few	TRBV2	TRBJ1-2	CASSGMSNYGYTF
-	TRBV7-6	TRBJ2-5	CASSLERGSAQYF
-	TRBV19	TRBJ2-1	CASSMGQGYYNEQFF
-	TRBV6-6	TRBJ2-2	CASSPLRTGDTGELFF
-	TRBV5-8	TRBJ2-7	CASSFAPSYEQYF
-	TRBV28	TRBJ2-1	CASSWATGLYNEQFF
-	TRBV28	TRBJ2-7	CASRSGQGFSYEQYF
many	TRBV19	TRBJ1-1	CASSGQGGLLNTEAFF